This entry describes one T cell receptor (beta chain). TCRdb keeps only in-frame clones here, not all; method: immunoSEQ multiplex PCR. The sample lists around 30,000 clones; 65% to 75% were seen once. The sample comes from a study of STAT5B mutations in CD4+ large granular lymphocyte leukemia. Trimming left V 3 bases short and J 3 bases short, with 17 bases between. The CDR3 consists of 16 residues. CDR1 is SGHTA, CDR2 FQGNSA, per germline. The sample comprised CD4+ T cells from blood buffy coats. This sequence was found in a human donor in good health. The chain couples TRBV7-2 to TRBJ1-2; D unresolved. CDR3 nucleotides: TGTGCCAGCAGCTTGACTTTAGGTGTGGGAGACTATGGCTACACCTTC. This gives the protein CASSLTLGVGDYGYTF.